The present T cell receptor (beta chain) was sequenced within a study of blood T cell repertoires in COVID-19. On the study more broadly: Samples representing acute and convalescent COVID-19 were sourced from the United States, Italy and Spain. T cells, B-cell-depleted T cells, or PBMCs supplied cDNA or gDNA.

Original methodology: Estimated nucleated cell counts came from reference gene primer amplification. Sequencing was performed with immunoSEQ multiplex PCR; in TCRdb, only in-frame clones are kept and a portion is missing. D and trimming come from the DNA, and the V and J calls and clone size come from that table. The repertoire holds around 300,000 clones, with approximately 85% as singletons. With V trimmed by 4 bases and J by 11 bases, 14 bases remained unmatched. The CDR3 covers 14 residues. Germline V gene data show CDR1 as SGHDT and CDR2 as YYEEEE. This clonotype was sampled from a woman in her 70s with acute or convalescent COVID-19. The sample consisted of peripheral blood. V gene TRBV5-6 combines with J gene TRBJ1-1, with TRBD1 identical over 7 bases. CDR3 region: CASSVTGRSARAFF. CDR3 in DNA: TGTGCCAGCAGCGTGACAGGGAGGTCGGCGCGGGCTTTCTTT.